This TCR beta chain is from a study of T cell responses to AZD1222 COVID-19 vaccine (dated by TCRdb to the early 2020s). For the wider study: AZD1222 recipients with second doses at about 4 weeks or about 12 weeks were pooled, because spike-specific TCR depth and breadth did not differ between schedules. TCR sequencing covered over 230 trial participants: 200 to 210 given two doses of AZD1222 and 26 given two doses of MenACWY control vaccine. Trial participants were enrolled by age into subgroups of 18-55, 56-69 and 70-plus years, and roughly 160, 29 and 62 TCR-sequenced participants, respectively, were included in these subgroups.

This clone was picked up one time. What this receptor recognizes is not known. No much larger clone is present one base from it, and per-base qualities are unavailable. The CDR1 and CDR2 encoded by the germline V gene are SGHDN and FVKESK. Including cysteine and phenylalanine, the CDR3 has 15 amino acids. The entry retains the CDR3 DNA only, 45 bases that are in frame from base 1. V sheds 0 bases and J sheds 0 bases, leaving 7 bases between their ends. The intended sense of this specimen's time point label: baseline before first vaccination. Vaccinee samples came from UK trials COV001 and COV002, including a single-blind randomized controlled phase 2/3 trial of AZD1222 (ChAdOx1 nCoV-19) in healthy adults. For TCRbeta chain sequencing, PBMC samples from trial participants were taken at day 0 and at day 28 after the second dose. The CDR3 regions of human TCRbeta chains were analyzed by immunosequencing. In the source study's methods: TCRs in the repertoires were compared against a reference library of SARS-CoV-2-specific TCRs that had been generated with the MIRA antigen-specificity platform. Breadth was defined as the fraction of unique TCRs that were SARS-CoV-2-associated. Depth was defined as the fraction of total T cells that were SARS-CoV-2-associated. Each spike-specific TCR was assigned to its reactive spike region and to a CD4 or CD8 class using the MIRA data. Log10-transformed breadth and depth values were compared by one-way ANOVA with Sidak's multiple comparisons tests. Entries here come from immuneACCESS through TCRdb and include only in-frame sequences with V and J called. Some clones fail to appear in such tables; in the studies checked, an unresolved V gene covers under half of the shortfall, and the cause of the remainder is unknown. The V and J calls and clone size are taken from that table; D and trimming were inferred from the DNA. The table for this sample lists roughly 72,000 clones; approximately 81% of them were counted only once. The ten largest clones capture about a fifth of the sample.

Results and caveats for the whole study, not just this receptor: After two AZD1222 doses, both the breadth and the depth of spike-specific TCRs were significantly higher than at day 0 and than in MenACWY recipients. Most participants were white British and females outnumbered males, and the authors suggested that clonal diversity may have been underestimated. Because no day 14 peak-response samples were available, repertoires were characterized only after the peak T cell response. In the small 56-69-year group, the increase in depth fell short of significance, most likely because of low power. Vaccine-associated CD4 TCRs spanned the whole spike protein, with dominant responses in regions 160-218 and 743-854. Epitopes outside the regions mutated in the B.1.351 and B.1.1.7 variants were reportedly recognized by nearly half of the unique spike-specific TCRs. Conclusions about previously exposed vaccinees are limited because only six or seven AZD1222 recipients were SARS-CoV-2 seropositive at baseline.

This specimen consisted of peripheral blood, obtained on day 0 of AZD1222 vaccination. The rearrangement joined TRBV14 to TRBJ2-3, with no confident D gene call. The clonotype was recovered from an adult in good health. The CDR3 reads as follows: CASSQETGSTDTQYF. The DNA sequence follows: TGTGCCAGCAGCCAAGAAACGGGCAGCACAGATACGCAGTATTTT.